The 15 T cell receptor beta chains listed next were all sequenced from one sample in a study of cytomegalovirus exposure and HLA in healthy donors. PCR primers comprised 60 Vbeta and 13 Jbeta primers. Only in-frame clones appear in the TCRdb table, and some are missing; sequencing was by immunoSEQ multiplex PCR. The table shows about 160,000 clones, with around 88% occurring only once. What was sequenced was PBMCs. These receptors were obtained from a woman aged 25 to 39 in good health and CMV-seronegative.

Points on this clone: One end of the junction varies from germline; a read error may be responsible. The chain combines TRBV7-9 with TRBJ1-2, with 7 bases fitting TRBD1. Per germline, CDR1 SEHNR and CDR2 FQNEAQ (reference sequence). This CDR3 comprises 12 residues. CDR3: CSSSSGTDGYTF. CDR3 nucleotide sequence: TGTTCCAGCAGCTCCGGGACAGATGGCTACACCTTC.

This sequence joins TRBV11-3 and TRBJ2-5; D possibly corresponds to TRBD1 (5 bases). Germline CDR1 is SGHNT and CDR2 is YENEEA. Trimming left V 2 bases short and J 1 base short, with 8 bases between. The CDR3 has 14 amino acids. Written as DNA, the CDR3 is TGTGCCAGCAGCTTAAGGCAGGGCCAAGAGACCCAGTACTTC. As protein: CASSLRQGQETQYF.

A single count supports this clone. The CDR3 region has the DNA TGTGCCAGCAGCTCTTCGTACTACGAGCAGTACTTC. Amino acids: CASSSSYYEQYF. V gene TRBV7-2 combines with J gene TRBJ2-7; unclear D gene. The germline gives CDR1 SGHTA, CDR2 FQGNSA. This CDR3 region has 12 residues. The germline V and J ends were trimmed by 4 bases and 3 bases, with 7 bases remaining between them.

J is TRBJ2-3 and V is TRBV7-9, with D possibly TRBD1 on 6 matching bases. CDR1 is SEHNR and CDR2 is FQNEAQ in the germline V gene (reference sequence). This CDR3 region has 15 residues. V lost 6 bases and J 3 bases, leaving 16 bases between the germline ends. CDR3 sequence (DNA): TGTGCCAGCAGATCTGGGGGCGCGTTGACAGATACGCAGTATTTT. Translated: CASRSGGALTDTQYF.

This clone was seen once. The chain uses TRBV5-1 and TRBJ2-3, with TRBD2 matching over 7 bases. This CDR3 comprises 16 residues. With V trimmed by 2 bases and J by 3 bases, 9 bases remained unmatched. Germline V gene sequence: CDR1 SGHRS, CDR2 YFSETQ. CDR3 DNA: TGCGCCAGCAGCTTATTGGGCCTAGCGGCAACAGATACGCAGTATTTT. Protein: CASSLLGLAATDTQYF. Complete variable domain (other parts from reference TRBV5-1 and TRBJ2-3): KAGVTQTPRYLIKTRGQQVTLSCSPISGHRSVSWYQQTPGQGLQFLFEYFSETQRNKGNFPGRFSGRQFSNSRSEMNVSTLELGDSALYLCASSLLGLAATDTQYFGPGTRLTVL.

The chain links TRBV2 to TRBJ1-2, with a tentative D call TRBD1 (5 bases). This CDR3 is built from 13 residues. Germline loops: CDR1 SNHLY, CDR2 FYNNEI. Trimming took 3 bases from V and 6 from J, leaving 11 bases between them. CDR3 nucleotide sequence: TGTGCCAGCAGTGATGTGTGGGGGGATGGCTACACCTTC. Protein product: CASSDVWGDGYTF.

The rearrangement joins TRBV6-5 to TRBJ2-3, with D possibly TRBD2 on 6 matching bases. The length of the CDR3 is 14 residues. Germline CDR1 MNHEY, CDR2 SVGAGI. The V end lost 5 bases, the J end lost 1 base, and 10 bases lay between the germline ends. The CDR3 sequence is CASSQPSGTDTQYF. CDR3 DNA: TGTGCCAGCAGTCAGCCTAGCGGCACAGATACGCAGTATTTT.

V usage is TRBV9 and J usage is TRBJ2-1, with D perhaps TRBD1 (7 bases). V lost 4 bases and J 9 bases, leaving 17 bases between the germline ends. Per germline, CDR1 SGDLS and CDR2 YYNGEE. The CDR3 length is 14 residues. The CDR3 spells CASSLTGEAGEQFF. The CDR3, as DNA: TGTGCCAGCAGCCTCACAGGGGAAGCGGGTGAGCAGTTCTTC.

The chain is built from TRBV7-2 and TRBJ2-4, with D maybe TRBD1 (6 bases). Trimming removed 5 bases at V and 9 bases at J, with 14 bases between. CDR3 length: 13 amino acids. Germline CDR1 reads SGHTA; CDR2 reads FQGNSA. The CDR3 DNA is TGTGCCAGCAGCCAGGACAGTCCTACCATTCAGTACTTC. Translated: CASSQDSPTIQYF. The whole variable domain, remainder taken from reference TRBV7-2 and TRBJ2-4, is GAGVSQSPSNKVTEKGKDVELRCDPISGHTALYWYRQSLGQGLEFLIYFQGNSAPDKSGLPSDRFSAERTGGSVSTLTIQRTQQEDSAVYLCASSQDSPTIQYFGAGTRLSVL.

This chain joins TRBV5-1 and TRBJ2-2; D possibly corresponds to TRBD2 (6 bases). The CDR3 totals 16 residues. V shed 0 bases and J shed 0 bases, with 9 bases lying between them. Per germline, CDR1 SGHRS and CDR2 YFSETQ. CDR3 coding DNA: TGCGCCAGCAGCTTGGCCGCGGGAACGAACACCGGGGAGCTGTTTTTT. Its translation: CASSLAAGTNTGELFF.

V gene TRBV4-3 combines with J gene TRBJ1-6; TRBD1 matches at 7 bases. Germline loops: CDR1 LGHNA, CDR2 YSLEER. With 3 bases clipped from V and 1 base from J, the junction kept 12 bases outside the gene matches. The CDR3 consists of 19 residues. CDR3 loop: CASSHPNPTGSSYNSPLHF. The CDR3 DNA sequence: TGCGCCAGCAGCCATCCTAACCCGACAGGGTCGTCCTATAATTCACCCCTCCACTTT.

The chain has TRBV28 and TRBJ1-4, with 9 bases lining up with TRBD1. Germline V gives CDR1 MDHEN, CDR2 SYDVKM. The V and J ends lost 7 bases and 5 bases, in that order; junction bases with no gene match: 11. The CDR3 totals 16 residues. The CDR3 DNA reads as TGTGCCAGCACCCTACTACCGGGACAGGGAAATGAAAAACTGTTTTTT. It translates to CASTLLPGQGNEKLFF.

This clone was observed once. The V and J genes are TRBV6-6 and TRBJ2-5, with a possible D match to TRBD2 (6 bases). Trimming cost V 6 bases and J 1 base, with 6 bases left between them. Looked up from germline, CDR1 is MNHNY and CDR2 is SVGAGI (reference sequence). This CDR3 is built from 12 residues. The CDR3 loop is CASRGGQETQYF. CDR3 nucleotides: TGTGCCAGCAGGGGGGGCCAAGAGACCCAGTACTTC.

The chain recombines TRBV9 with TRBJ2-7; D unclear. The germline V gene has CDR1 SGDLS and CDR2 YYNGEE. The CDR3 covers 13 residues. Trimming shortened V by 0 bases and J by 7 bases, and 11 bases separated the two germline ends. Here the CDR3 reads CASSVEAAGEQYF. In DNA, the CDR3 is TGTGCCAGCAGCGTAGAGGCGGCCGGGGAGCAGTACTTC.

V gene TRBV30 combines with J gene TRBJ2-3; tentative D call: TRBD1 (6 bases). CDR3 length equals 15 residues. The V end lost 1 base, the J end lost 5 bases, and 16 bases lay between the germline ends. The V gene's germline CDR1 is GTSNPN and CDR2 SVGIG (reference sequence). CDR3 coding DNA: TGTGCCTGGAGTGCATTGGGGGCCTACTTAGATACGCAGTATTTT. Translating it yields CAWSALGAYLDTQYF.